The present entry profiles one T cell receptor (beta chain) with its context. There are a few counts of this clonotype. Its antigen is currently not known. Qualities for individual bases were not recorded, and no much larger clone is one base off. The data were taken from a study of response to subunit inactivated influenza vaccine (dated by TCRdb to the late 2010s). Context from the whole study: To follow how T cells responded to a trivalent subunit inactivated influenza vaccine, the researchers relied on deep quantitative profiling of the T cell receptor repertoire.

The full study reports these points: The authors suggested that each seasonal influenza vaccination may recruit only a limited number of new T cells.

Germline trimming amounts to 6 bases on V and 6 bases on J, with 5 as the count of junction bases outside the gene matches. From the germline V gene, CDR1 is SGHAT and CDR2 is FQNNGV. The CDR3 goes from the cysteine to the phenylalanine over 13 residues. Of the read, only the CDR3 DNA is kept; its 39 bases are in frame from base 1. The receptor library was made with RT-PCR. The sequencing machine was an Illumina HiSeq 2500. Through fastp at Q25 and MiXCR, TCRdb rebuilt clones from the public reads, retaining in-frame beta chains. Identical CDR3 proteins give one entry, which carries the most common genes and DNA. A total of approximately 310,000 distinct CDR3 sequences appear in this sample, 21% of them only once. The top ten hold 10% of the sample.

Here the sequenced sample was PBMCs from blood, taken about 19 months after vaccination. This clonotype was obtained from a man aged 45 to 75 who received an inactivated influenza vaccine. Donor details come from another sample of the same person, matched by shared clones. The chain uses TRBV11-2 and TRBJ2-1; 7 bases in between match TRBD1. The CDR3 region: CASSQDRLNEQFF. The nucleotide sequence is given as TGTGCCAGCAGTCAGGACAGGCTCAATGAGCAGTTCTTC.